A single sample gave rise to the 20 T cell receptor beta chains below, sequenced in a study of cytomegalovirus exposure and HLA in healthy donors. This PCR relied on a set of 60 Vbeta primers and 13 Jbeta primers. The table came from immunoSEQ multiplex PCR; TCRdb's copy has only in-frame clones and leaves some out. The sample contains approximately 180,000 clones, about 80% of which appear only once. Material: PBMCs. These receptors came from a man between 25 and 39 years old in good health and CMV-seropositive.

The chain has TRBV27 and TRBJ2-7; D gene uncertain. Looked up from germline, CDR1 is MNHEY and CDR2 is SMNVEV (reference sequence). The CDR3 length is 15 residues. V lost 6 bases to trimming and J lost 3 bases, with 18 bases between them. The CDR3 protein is CASSPRPESVYEQYF. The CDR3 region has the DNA TGTGCCAGCAGCCCCCGCCCGGAGAGTGTCTACGAGCAGTACTTC.

This CDR3 is CASSRPTGAEAFF. CDR3 nucleotide sequence: TGTGCCAGCAGTCGTCCCACAGGTGCTGAAGCTTTCTTT. The chain uses TRBV5-4 and TRBJ1-1, with a possible D match to TRBD1 (5 bases). The ends were cut back, 5 bases at V and 6 bases at J, with 14 bases in the middle. The germline V gene has CDR1 SGHNT and CDR2 YYREEE (reference sequence). This CDR3 is built from 13 residues.

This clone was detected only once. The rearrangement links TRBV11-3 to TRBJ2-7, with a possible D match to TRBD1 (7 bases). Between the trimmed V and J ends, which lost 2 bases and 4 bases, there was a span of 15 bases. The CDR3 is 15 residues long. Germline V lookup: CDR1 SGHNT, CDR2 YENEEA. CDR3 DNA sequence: TGTGCCAGCAGCTTATACGGAGGGGGCGGATACGAGCAGTACTTC. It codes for CASSLYGGGGYEQYF.

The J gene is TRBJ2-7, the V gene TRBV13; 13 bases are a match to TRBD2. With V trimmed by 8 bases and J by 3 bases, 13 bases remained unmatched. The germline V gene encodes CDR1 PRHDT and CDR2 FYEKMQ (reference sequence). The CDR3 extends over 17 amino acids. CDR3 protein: CASAPTSGRGPLYEQYF. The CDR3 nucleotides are TGTGCCAGCGCTCCAACTAGCGGGAGGGGACCCCTCTACGAGCAGTACTTC.

The CDR3 sequence is CASSLPGQAYNEQFF. The CDR3 DNA reads TGCGCCAGCAGCCTCCCGGGACAGGCATACAATGAGCAGTTCTTC. V is TRBV5-1 and J is TRBJ2-1; 8 nucleotides match TRBD1. Per germline, CDR1 SGHRS and CDR2 YFSETQ. The CDR3 contains 15 residues. V lost 4 bases and J lost 4; bases outside the gene matches: 7.

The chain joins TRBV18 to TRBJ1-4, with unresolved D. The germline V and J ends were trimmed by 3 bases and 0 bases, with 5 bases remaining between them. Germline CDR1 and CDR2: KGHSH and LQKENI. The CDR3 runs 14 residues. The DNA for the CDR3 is TGTGCCAGCTCACCCGTTGCAACTAATGAAAAACTGTTTTTT. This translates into CASSPVATNEKLFF.

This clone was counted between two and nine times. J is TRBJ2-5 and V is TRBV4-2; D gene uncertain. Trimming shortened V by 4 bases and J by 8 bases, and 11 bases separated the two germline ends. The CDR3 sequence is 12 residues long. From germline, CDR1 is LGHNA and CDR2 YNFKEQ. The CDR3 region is CASSPPRGTQYF. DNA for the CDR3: TGTGCCAGCAGCCCCCCACGCGGAACCCAGTACTTC.

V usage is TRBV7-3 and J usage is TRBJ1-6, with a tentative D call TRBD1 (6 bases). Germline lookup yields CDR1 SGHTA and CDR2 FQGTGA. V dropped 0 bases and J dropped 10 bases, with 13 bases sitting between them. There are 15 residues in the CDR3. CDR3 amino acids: CASSLTQGPGSPLHF. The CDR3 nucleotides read TGTGCCAGCAGCTTAACACAGGGCCCGGGATCACCCCTCCACTTT.

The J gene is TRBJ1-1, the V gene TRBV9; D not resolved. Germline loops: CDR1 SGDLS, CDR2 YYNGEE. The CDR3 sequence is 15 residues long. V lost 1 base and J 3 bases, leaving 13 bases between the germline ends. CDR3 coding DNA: TGTGCCAGCAGCGTACGGGAGGGAACGTACACTGAAGCTTTCTTT. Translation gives CASSVREGTYTEAFF.

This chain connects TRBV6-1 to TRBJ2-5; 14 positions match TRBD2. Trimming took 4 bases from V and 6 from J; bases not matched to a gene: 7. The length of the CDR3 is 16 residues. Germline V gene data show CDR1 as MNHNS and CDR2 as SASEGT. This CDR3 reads CASSGGTSGSLKTQYF. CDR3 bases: TGTGCCAGCAGTGGGGGGACTAGCGGGAGCTTAAAGACCCAGTACTTC.

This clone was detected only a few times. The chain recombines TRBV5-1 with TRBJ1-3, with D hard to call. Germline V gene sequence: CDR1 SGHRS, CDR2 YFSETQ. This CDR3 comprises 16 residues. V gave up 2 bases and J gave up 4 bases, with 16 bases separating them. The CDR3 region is CASSLVKSRAGNTIYF. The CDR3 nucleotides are TGCGCCAGCAGCTTAGTAAAGTCGAGGGCAGGAAACACCATATATTTT.

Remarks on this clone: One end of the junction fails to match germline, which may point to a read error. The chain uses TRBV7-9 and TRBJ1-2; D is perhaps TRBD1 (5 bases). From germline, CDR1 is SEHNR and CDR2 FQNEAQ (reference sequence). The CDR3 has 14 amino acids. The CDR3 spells CSSSLERQTWGYTF. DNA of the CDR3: TGTTCCAGCAGCTTGGAGAGACAGACCTGGGGCTACACCTTC.

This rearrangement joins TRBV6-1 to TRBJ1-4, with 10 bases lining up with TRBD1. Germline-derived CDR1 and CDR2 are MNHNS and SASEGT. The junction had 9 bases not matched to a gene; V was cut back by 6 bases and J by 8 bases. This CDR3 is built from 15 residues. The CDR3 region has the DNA TGTGCCAGCAGCTGGGACAGGGGTACGTCCGAAAAACTGTTTTTT. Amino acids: CASSWDRGTSEKLFF.

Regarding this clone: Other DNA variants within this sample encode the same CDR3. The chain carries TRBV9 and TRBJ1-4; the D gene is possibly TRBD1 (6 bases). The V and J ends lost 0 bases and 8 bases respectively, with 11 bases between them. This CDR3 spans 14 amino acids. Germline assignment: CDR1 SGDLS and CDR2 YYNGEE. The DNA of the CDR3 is TGTGCCAGCAGCGTAGCAATGACAGGAGAAAAACTGTTTTTT. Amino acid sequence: CASSVAMTGEKLFF.

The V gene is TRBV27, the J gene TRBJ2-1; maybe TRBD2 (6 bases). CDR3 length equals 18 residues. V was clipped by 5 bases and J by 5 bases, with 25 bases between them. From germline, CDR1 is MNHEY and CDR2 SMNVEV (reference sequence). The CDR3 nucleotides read TGTGCCAGCAGTCTAAGTGGCTACAACATGCGGGAACACAATGAGCAGTTCTTC. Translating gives CASSLSGYNMREHNEQFF.

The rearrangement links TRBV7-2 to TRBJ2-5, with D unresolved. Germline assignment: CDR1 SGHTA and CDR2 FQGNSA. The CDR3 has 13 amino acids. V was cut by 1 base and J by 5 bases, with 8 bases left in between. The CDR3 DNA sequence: TGTGCCAGCAGCTTAGGGTTTGCGGAGACCCAGTACTTC. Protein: CASSLGFAETQYF.

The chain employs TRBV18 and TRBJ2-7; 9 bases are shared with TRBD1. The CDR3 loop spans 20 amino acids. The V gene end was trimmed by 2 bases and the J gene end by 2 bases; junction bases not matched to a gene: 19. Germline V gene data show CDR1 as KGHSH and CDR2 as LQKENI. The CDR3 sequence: CASSPFLRGTGHLGAYEQYF. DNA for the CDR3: TGTGCCAGCTCACCATTTCTACGCGGGACAGGGCACCTTGGGGCCTACGAGCAGTACTTC.

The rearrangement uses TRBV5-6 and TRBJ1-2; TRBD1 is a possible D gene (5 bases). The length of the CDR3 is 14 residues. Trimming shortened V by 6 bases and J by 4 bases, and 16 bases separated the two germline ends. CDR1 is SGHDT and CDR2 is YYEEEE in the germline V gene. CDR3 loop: CASTLGRGLYGYTF. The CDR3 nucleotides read TGTGCCAGCACCCTGGGGCGGGGTCTCTATGGCTACACCTTC.

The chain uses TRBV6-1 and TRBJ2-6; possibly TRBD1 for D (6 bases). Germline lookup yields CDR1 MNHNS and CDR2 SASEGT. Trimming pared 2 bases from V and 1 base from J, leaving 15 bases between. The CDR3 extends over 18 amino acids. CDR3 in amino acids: CASSESDRILSGANVLTF. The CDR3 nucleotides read TGTGCCAGCAGTGAAAGTGACAGGATTCTTTCTGGGGCCAACGTCCTGACTTTC.

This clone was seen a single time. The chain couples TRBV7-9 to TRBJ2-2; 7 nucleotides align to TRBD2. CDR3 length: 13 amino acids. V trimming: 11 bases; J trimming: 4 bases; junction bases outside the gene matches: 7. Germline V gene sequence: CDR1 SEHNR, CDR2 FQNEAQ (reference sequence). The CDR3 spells CAGRGLGTGELFF. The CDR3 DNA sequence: TGTGCCGGGAGGGGACTGGGCACCGGGGAGCTGTTTTTT.